The clone carrying this T cell receptor beta chain was found a few times. Its specificity is unknown. Germline DNA was extracted too, while blood RNA derived from unsorted whole blood. Prior to surgery, four milliliters of peripheral blood were drawn. The data originate from a study of tumor-infiltrating lymphocytes in primary liver carcinoma. Study-wide background: The patients had histopathologically diagnosed primary liver carcinoma, and their disease was treated by surgical resection.

CDR3 length equals 12 residues. The germline V and J ends were trimmed by 0 bases and 9 bases, with 6 bases remaining between them. The germline V gene encodes CDR1 LGHNA and CDR2 YSLEER. Study results and caveats: Among the pair types, tumor region pairs showed more overlap than tumor-adjacent and tumor-blood pairs.

Synthesis of TCR beta cDNA was carried out from approximately 500 ng total RNA with a constant-region primer. Nested multiplex PCR, run for three rounds with slightly modified ARM-PCR, yielded TCR beta libraries. A C-beta reverse primer was combined with TRBV1-TRBV30 forward primers in the first two PCR rounds, and each round had around 11 cycles. One entry per CDR3 protein results from TCRdb running MiXCR on the multiplex PCR reads. Of 300,000 to 400,000 distinct CDR3 sequences detected, roughly 61% appear once; the ten largest clones hold approximately 5.9%. The V gene is TRBV4-3, the J gene TRBJ2-1; D remains unclear. Input material: peripheral blood. The clonotype originates from a man in his forties or fifties with primary liver carcinoma and hepatitis B virus infection. CDR3 nucleotide sequence: TGCGCCAGCAGCCAAGACGCCGGTGAGCAGTTCTTC. Translated: CASSQDAGEQFF.